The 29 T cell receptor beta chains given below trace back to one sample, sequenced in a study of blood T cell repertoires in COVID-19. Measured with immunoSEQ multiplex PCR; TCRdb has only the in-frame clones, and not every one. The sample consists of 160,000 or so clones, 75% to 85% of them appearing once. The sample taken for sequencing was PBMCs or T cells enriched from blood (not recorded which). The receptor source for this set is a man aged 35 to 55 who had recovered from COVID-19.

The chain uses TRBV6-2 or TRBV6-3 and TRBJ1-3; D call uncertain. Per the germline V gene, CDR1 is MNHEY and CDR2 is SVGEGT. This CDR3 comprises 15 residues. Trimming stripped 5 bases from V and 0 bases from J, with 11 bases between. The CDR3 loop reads CASSKPKYSGNTIYF. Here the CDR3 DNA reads TGTGCCAGCAGTAAGCCTAAGTACTCTGGAAACACCATATATTTT.

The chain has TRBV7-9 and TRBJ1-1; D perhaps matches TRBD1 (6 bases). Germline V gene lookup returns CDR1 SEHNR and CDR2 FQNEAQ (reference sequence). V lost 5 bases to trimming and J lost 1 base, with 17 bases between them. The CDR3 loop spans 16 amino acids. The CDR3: CASSRSRTEANTEAFF. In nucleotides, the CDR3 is TGTGCCAGCAGCAGATCTCGGACAGAGGCGAACACTGAAGCTTTCTTT.

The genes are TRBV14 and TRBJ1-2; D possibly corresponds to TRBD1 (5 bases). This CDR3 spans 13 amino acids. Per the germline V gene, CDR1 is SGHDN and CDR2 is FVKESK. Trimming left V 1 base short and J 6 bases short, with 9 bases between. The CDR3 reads CASSQVGTDGYTF. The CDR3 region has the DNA TGTGCCAGCAGCCAAGTAGGGACTGATGGCTACACCTTC.

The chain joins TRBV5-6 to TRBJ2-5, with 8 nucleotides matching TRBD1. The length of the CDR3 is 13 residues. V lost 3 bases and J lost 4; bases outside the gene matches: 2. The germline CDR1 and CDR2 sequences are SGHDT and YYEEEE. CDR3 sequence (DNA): TGTGCCAGCAGCTCTGACAGGGGAGAGACCCAGTACTTC. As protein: CASSSDRGETQYF.

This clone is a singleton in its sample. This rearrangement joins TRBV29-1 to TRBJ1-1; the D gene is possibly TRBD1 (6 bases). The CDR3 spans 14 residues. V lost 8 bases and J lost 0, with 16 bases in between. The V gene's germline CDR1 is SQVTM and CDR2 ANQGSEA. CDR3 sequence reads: CSTLGGAMNTEAFF. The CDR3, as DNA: TGCAGCACCCTGGGGGGGGCGATGAACACTGAAGCTTTCTTT.

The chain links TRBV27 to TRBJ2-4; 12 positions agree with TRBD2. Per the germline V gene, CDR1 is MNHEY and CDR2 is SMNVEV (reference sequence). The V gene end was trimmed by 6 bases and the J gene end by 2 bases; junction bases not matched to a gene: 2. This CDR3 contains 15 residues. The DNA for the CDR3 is TGTGCCAGCAGGGGACTAGCGGGTACCAAAAACATTCAGTACTTC. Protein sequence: CASRGLAGTKNIQYF.

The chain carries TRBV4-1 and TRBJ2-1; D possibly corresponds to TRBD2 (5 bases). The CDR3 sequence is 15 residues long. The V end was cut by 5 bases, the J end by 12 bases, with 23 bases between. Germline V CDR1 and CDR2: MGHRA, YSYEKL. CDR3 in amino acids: CASSSSGSDTYRQFF. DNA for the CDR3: TGCGCCAGCAGCTCATCGGGATCGGATACATACAGGCAGTTCTTC.

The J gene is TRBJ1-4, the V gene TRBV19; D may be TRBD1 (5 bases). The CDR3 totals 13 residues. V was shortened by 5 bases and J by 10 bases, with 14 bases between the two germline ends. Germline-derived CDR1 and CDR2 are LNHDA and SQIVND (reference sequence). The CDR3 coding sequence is TGTGCCAGTAGTCCCCTGGTGGGGCGAAAACTGTTTTTT. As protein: CASSPLVGRKLFF.

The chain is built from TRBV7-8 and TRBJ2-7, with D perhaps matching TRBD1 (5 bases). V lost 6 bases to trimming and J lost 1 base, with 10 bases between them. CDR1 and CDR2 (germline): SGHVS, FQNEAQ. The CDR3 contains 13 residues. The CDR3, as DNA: TGTGCCAGCAGTGACAGATTTTCCTACGAGCAGTACGTC. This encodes CASSDRFSYEQYV.

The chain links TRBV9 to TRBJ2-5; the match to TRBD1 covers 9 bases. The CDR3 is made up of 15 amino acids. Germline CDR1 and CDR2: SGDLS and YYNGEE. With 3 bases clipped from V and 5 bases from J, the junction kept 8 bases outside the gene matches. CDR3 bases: TGTGCCAGCAGCGCGAGGGACAGGGAAGCCGAGACCCAGTACTTC. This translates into CASSARDREAETQYF.

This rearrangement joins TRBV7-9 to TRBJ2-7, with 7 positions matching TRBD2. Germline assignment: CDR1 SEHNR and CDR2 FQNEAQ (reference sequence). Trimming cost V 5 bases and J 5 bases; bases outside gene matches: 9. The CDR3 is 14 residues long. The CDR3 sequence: CASSPKPSGDEQYF. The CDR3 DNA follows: TGTGCCAGCAGCCCTAAACCGAGCGGGGACGAGCAGTACTTC.

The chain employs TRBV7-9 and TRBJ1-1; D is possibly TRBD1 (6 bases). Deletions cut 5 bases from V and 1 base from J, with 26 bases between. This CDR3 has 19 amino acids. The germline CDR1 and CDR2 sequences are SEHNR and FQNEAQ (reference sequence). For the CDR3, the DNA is TGTGCCAGCAGCCCCGACTTTTCGAGGGGGGGAAGGGCGAACACTGAAGCTTTCTTT. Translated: CASSPDFSRGGRANTEAFF.

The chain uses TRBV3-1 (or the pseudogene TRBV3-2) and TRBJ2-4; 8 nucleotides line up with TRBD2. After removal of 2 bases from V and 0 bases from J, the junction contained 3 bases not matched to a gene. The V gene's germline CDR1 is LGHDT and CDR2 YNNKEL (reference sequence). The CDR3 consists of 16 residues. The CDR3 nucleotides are TGTGCCAGCAGCCAACGGGGGGGATTAGCCAAAAACATTCAGTACTTC. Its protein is CASSQRGGLAKNIQYF.

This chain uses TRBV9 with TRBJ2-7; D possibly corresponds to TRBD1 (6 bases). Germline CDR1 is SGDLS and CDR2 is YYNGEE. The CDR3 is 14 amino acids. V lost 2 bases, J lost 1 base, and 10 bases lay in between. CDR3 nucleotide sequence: TGTGCCAGCAGCGTCGAACAGGGTTCCTACGAGCAGTACTTC. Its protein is CASSVEQGSYEQYF.

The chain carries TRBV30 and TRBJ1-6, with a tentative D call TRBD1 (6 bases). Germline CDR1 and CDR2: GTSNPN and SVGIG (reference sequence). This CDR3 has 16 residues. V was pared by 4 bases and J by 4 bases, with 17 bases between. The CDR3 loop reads CAWTHPGGRYNSPLHF. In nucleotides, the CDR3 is TGTGCCTGGACCCACCCGGGGGGCCGATATAATTCACCCCTCCACTTT.

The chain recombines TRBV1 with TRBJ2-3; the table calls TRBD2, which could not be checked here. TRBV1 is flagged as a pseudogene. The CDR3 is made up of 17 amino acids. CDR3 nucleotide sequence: TGCACCAGCAGCCCTGACCTTGCGGCGGGGGACACAGATACGCAGTATTTT. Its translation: CTSSPDLAAGDTDTQYF.

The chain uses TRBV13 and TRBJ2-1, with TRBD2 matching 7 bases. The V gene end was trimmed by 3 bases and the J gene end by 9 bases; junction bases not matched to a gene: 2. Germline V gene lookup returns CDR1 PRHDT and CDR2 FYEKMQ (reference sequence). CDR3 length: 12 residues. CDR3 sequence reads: CASSLGGSEQFF. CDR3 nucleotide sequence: TGTGCCAGCAGCTTGGGGGGGAGTGAGCAGTTCTTC.

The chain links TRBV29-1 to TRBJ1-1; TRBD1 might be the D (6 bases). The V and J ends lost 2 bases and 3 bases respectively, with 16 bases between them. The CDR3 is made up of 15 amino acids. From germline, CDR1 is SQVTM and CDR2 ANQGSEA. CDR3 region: CSVERQVSADTEAFF. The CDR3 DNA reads TGCAGCGTTGAACGACAGGTCTCGGCGGACACTGAAGCTTTCTTT.

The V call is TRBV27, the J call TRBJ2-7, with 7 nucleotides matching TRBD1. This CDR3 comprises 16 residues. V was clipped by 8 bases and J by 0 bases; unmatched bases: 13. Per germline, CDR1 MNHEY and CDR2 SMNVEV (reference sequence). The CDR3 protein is CASHPLGGLSSYEQYF. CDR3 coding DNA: TGTGCCAGCCATCCTCTAGGGGGCCTGAGCTCCTACGAGCAGTACTTC.

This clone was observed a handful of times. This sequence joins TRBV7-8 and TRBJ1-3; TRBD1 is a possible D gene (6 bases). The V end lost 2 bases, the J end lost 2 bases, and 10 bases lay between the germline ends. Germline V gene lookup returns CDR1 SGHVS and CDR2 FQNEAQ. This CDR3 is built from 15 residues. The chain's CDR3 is CASSLQGGTGNTIYF. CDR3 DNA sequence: TGTGCCAGCAGCTTACAAGGGGGAACTGGAAACACCATATATTTT.

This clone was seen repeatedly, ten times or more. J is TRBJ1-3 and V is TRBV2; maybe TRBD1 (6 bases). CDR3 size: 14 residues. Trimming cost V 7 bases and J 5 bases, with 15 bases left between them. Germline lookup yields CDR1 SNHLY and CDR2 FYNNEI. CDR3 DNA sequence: TGTGCCAGCACTGACGGGACACCACGAAACACCATATATTTT. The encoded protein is CASTDGTPRNTIYF.

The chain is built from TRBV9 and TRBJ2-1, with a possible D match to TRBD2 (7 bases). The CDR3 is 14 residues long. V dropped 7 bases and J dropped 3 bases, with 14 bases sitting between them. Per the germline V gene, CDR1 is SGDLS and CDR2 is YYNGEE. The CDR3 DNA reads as TGTGCCAGCGGGCTGGGGGGGCGCTACAATGAGCAGTTCTTC. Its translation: CASGLGGRYNEQFF.

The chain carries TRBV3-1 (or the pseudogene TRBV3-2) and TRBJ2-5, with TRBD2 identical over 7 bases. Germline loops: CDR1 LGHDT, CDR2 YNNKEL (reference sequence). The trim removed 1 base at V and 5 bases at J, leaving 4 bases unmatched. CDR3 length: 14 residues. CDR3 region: CASSQVLGGETQYF. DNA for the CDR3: TGTGCCAGCAGCCAAGTTCTCGGGGGGGAGACCCAGTACTTC.

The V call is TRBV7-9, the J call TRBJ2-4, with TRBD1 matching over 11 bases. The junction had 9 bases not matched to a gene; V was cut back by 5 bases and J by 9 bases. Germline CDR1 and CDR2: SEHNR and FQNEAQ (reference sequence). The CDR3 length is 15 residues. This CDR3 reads CASSLGDRGRIIQYF. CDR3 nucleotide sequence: TGTGCCAGCAGCCTCGGGGACAGGGGGAGGATCATTCAGTACTTC.

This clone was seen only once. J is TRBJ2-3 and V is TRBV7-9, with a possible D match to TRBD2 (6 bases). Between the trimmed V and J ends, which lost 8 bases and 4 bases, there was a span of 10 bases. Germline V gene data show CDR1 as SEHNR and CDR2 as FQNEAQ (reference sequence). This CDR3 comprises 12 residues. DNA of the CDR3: TGTGCCAGCCCTAGCGTCGCAGATACGCAGTATTTT. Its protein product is CASPSVADTQYF.

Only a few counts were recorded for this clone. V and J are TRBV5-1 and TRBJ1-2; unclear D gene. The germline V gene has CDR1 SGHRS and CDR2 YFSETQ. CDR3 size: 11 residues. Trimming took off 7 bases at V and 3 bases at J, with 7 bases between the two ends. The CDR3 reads CASRLDYGYTF. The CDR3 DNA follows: TGCGCCAGCCGTTTAGACTATGGCTACACCTTC.

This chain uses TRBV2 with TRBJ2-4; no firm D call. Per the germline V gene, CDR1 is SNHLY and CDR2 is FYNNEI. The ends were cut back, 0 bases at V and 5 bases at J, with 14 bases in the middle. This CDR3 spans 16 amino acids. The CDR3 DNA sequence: TGTGCCAGCAGTGAAGCGCTTGGCAGTGGTCAAAACATTCAGTACTTC. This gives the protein CASSEALGSGQNIQYF.

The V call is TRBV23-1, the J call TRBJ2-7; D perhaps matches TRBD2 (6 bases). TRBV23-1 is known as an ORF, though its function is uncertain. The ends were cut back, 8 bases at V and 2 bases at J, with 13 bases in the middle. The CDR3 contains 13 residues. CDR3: CASESSGPYEQYF. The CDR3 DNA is TGCGCCAGCGAATCCAGCGGGCCCTACGAGCAGTACTTC.

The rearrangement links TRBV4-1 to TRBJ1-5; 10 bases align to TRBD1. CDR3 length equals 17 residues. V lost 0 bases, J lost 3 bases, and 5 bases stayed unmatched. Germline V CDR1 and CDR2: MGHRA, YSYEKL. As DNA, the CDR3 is TGCGCCAGCAGCCAAGACTTGGACAGGGGGGACAATCAGCCCCAGCATTTT. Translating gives CASSQDLDRGDNQPQHF.